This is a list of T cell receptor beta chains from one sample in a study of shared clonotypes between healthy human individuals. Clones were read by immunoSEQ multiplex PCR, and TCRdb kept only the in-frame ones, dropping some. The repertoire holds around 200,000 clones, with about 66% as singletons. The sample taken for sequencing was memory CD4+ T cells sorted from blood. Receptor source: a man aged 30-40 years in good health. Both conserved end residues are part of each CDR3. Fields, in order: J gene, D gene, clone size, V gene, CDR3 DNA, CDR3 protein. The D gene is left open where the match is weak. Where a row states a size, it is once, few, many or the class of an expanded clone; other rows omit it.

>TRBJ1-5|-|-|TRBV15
TGTGCCACCAGCCCTTTTGGGGACAAAGATCAGCCCCAGCATTTT
CATSPFGDKDQPQHF
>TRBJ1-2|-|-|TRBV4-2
TGTGCCAGCAGCCAAGGGGGTGGGGGATTGAATGGCTACACCTTC
CASSQGGGGLNGYTF
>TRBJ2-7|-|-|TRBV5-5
TGTGCCAGCAGCCAGACTAGCTCCTACGAGCAGTACTTC
CASSQTSSYEQYF
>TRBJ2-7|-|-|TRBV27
TGTGCCAGCAGTTTAAGTGGAGTGGGCTGGGGCGAGCAGTACTTC
CASSLSGVGWGEQYF
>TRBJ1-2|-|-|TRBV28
TGTGCCAGCTCTGGGCCCTATGGCTACACCTTC
CASSGPYGYTF
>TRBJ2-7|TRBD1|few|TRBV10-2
TGCGCCAGCAGTGAGTGGGACAGGGGGCAGCAGTACTTC
CASSEWDRGQQYF
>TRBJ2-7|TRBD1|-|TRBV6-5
TGTGCCAGCAGAAGGACAGGGAAATTCTACGAGCAGTACTTC
CASRRTGKFYEQYF
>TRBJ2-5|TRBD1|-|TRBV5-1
TGCGCCAGCAGCCCAGGGACAGGGGTCGAGACCCAGTACTTC
CASSPGTGVETQYF
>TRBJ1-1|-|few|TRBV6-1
TGTGCCAGCAGTGAATGGCAGGGTCAGACTGAAGCTTTCTTT
CASSEWQGQTEAFF
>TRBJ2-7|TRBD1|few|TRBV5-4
TGTGCCAGCAGGACAGGGCAGGGATACGAGCAGTACTTC
CASRTGQGYEQYF
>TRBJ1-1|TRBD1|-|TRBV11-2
TGTGCCAGCAGCTCACGACAGGGGAAGGATGGCACTGAAGCTTTCTTT
CASSSRQGKDGTEAFF
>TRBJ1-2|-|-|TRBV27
TGTGCCAGCATTTCCCTAGATCACTCCGACAGCTATGGCTACACCTTC
CASISLDHSDSYGYTF
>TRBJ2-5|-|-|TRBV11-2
TGTGCCAGCAACACGGGGGCCTTCCAAGAGACCCAGTACTTC
CASNTGAFQETQYF
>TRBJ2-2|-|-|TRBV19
TGTGCCAGTATAAGGGACACGGCATATGACGGGGAGCTGTTTTTT
CASIRDTAYDGELFF
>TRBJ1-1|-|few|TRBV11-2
TGTGCCAGCAGCGAAGCATTTGGCACTGAAGCTTTCTTT
CASSEAFGTEAFF
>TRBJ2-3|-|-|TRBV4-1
TGCGCCAGCAGCCAAGAAGACGTGGCGGATGGGGTCACAGATACGCAGTATTTT
CASSQEDVADGVTDTQYF
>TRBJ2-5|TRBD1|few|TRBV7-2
TGTGCCAGCAGTACTAACAGGGGCAGGGAGACCCAGTACTTC
CASSTNRGRETQYF
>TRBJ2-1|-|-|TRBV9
TGTGCCAGCAGCCCGACGGAGGTTCGGAATAAGCAGTTCTTC
CASSPTEVRNKQFF
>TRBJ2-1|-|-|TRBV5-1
TGCGCCAGCAATGAGGATTCCTACAATGAGCAGTTCTTC
CASNEDSYNEQFF
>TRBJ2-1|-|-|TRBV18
TGTGCCAGCTCACCGGCGGGAAGCCTTAGCCGGACGCAGTTCTTC
CASSPAGSLSRTQFF
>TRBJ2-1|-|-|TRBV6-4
TGTGCCAGCAGTGAACAGCCCTTAAACAATGAGCAGTTCTTC
CASSEQPLNNEQFF
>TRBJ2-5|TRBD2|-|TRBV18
TGTGCCAGCTCACCCTTCGGGACTACGATTGAGGAGACCCAGTACTTC
CASSPFGTTIEETQYF
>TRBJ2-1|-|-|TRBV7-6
TGTGCCAGCAGCCCAGAGAGGGGAGAGCAGTTCTTC
CASSPERGEQFF
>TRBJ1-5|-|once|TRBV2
TGTGCCAGCAGTGAAAGTAATAGCAATCAGCCCCAGCATTTT
CASSESNSNQPQHF
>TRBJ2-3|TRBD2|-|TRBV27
TGTGCCAGCAGCGTTTTTTTAGCGGGAGAAAGTACAGATACGCAGTATTTT
CASSVFLAGESTDTQYF
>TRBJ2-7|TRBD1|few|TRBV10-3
TGTGCCATCAGGGAAGGGACAGGACAAGCCTACGAGCAGTACTTC
CAIREGTGQAYEQYF
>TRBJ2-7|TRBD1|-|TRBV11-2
TGTGCCAGCAGCTTAGAGGGGGGACAGGGGAGCTACGAGCAGTACTTC
CASSLEGGQGSYEQYF
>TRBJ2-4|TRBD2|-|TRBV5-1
TGCGCCAGCAGCGCGGGACTAGCGGGAGGGCCGGCCAAAAACATTCAGTACTTC
CASSAGLAGGPAKNIQYF
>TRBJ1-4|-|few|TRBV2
TGTGCCAGCAGTGCACAGGGTCTGACTAATGAAAAACTGTTTTTT
CASSAQGLTNEKLFF
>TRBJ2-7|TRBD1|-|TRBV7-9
TGTGCCAGCAGCGATGCGGACAGGGCAAAATTCGAGCAGTACTTC
CASSDADRAKFEQYF
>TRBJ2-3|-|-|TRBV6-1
TGTGCCAGCAGTGAAACTAGTGCTACGCAGTATTTT
CASSETSATQYF
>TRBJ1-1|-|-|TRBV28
TGTGCCAGCAGAACCCCCGGGACAATCGCTGAAGCTTTCTTT
CASRTPGTIAEAFF
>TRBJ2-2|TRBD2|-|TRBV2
TGTGCCAGCAGTGGGCGGGTAGCGGGAGCCGGGGAGCTGTTTTTT
CASSGRVAGAGELFF
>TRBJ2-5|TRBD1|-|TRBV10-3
TGTGCCATAGGGGTGGGACAGTCCGAGGGCTCGGGGACCCAGTACTTC
CAIGVGQSEGSGTQYF
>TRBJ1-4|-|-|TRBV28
TGTGCCAGCAGTTGGGCAGGGACAACTAATGAAAAACTGTTTTTT
CASSWAGTTNEKLFF
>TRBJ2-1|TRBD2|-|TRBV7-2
TGTGCCAGCAGCTCGACTAGCGGGAGCGCTGGCGAGCAGTTCTTC
CASSSTSGSAGEQFF
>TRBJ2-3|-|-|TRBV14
TGTGCCAGCAGCCAAGAAATAACTTTAGATACGCAGTATTTT
CASSQEITLDTQYF
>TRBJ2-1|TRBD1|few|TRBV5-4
TGTGCCAGCAGCTCAACAGGGGGAGACAATGAGCAGTTCTTC
CASSSTGGDNEQFF
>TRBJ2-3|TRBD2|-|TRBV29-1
TGCAGCGTTGCAGCCATTCGGACTAGCGGAACAGATACGCAGTATTTT
CSVAAIRTSGTDTQYF
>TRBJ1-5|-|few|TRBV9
TGTGCCAGCAGCGTATCGTCGGGGAATCAGCCCCAGCATTTT
CASSVSSGNQPQHF
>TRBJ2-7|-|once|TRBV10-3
TGTGCCATCAACAAGGACACGGGAAATAGGTACGAGCAGTACTTC
CAINKDTGNRYEQYF
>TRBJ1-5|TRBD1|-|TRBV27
TGTGCCAGCAGTTTAGGTGTGGCAGGGGGGAATCAGCCCCAGCATTTT
CASSLGVAGGNQPQHF
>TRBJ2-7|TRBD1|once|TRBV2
TGTGCCAGCACCGGGACAGGGGGCGCAGGGCAGTACTTC
CASTGTGGAGQYF
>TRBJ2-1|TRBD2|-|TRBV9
TGTGCCAGCAGCCTAACGGGACTAGGGAATGAGCAGTTCTTC
CASSLTGLGNEQFF
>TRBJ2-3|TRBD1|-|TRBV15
TGTGCCACCAGCAGAAAGGGGGCTCAGGTTACGCAGTATTTT
CATSRKGAQVTQYF
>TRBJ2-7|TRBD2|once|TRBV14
TGTGCCAGCAGCTCCAAAGGGCGACTAGCGGGAATCTACGAGCAGTACTTC
CASSSKGRLAGIYEQYF
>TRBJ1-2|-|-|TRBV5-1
TGCGCCACAACTGACGGCAGCAACTATGGCTACACCTTC
CATTDGSNYGYTF
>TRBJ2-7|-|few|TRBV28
TGTGCCAGCAGTTCTGTCGGGAAGCAGTACTTC
CASSSVGKQYF
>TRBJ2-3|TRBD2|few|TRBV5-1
TGCGCCAGCCGGGGGTCCCTAGCGGGAGGACCCACAGATACGCAGTATTTT
CASRGSLAGGPTDTQYF
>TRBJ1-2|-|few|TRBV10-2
TGCGCCAGCAGTGAAGTTAACGCAGATGGCTACACCTTC
CASSEVNADGYTF
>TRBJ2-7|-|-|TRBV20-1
TGCAGTGCTAGCCTGGGACACGAGCAGTACTTC
CSASLGHEQYF